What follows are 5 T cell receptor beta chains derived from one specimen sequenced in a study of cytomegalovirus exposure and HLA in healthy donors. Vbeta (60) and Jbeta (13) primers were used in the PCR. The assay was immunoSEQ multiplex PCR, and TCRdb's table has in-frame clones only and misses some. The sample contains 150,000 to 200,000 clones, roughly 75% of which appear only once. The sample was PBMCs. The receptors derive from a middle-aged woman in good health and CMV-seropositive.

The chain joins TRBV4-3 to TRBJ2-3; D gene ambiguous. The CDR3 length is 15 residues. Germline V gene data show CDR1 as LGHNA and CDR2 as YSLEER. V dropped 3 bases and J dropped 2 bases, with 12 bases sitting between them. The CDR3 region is CASSQGTRLTDTQYF. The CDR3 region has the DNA TGCGCCAGCAGCCAGGGTACACGACTCACAGATACGCAGTATTTT.

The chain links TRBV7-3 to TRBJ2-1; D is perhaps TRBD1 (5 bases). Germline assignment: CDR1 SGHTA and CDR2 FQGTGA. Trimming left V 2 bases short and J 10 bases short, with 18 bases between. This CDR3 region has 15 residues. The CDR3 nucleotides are TGTGCCAGCAGCTTATCCCAGGGTATGCCAGGGGAGCAGTTCTTC. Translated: CASSLSQGMPGEQFF.

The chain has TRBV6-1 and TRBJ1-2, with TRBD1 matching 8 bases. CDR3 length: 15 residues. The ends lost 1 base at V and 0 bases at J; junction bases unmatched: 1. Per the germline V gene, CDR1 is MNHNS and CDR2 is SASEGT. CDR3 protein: CASSEGTGTNYGYTF. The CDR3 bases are TGTGCCAGCAGTGAAGGGACAGGGACTAACTATGGCTACACCTTC.

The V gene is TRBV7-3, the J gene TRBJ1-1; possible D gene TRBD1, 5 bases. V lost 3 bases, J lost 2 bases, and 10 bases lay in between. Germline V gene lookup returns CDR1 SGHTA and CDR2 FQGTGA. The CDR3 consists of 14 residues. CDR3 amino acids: CASSLGGDNTEAFF. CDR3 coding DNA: TGTGCCAGCAGCTTGGGAGGGGACAACACTGAAGCTTTCTTT.

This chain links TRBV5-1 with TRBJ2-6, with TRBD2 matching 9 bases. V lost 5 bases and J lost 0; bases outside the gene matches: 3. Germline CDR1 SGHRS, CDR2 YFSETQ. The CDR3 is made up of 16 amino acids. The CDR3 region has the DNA TGCGCCAGCAGTCTAGCGGGGAACTCTGGGGCCAACGTCCTGACTTTC. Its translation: CASSLAGNSGANVLTF.